The rows below give T cell receptor beta chains drawn from one sample of a study of T cells in localized non-small cell lung cancer. The protocol was immunoSEQ multiplex PCR, while the TCRdb copy is restricted to in-frame clones and leaves out a portion. The sample carries about 33,000 clones, 75% to 90% recorded once. This specimen was peripheral blood, taken before any cancer treatment. The receptors originated from a man aged 40-75 years with stage I lung adenocarcinoma. The CDR3 runs from the conserved cysteine through the conserved F or W. A D gene is named only where the DNA matches it firmly. The size field is filled for only some rows; it gives once, few, many or a size class.

J gene | D gene | clone size | V gene | CDR3 DNA | CDR3 protein
TRBJ2-5 | - | - | TRBV5-3 | TGTGCCAGAAGCAAGATCGGCGTCAGGGAGGAGACCCAGTACTTC | CARSKIGVREETQYF
TRBJ1-1 | - | - | TRBV7-8 | TGTGCCAGCCGGAATCCACGGGACGGCGATACGATGAACACTGAAGCTTTCTTT | CASRNPRDGDTMNTEAFF
TRBJ1-1 | TRBD1 | few | TRBV9 | TGTGCCAGCAGCTTGACGGGACAGGCGAACACTGAAGCTTTCTTT | CASSLTGQANTEAFF
TRBJ2-4 | TRBD2 | - | TRBV18 | TGTGCCAGCTCACCCTTAGCGGGGGGGCGGATCAAAAACATTCAGTACTTC | CASSPLAGGRIKNIQYF
TRBJ1-2 | - | - | TRBV11-2 | TGTGCCAGCAGCTCGAGCGCGGGCAGCGGCTATGGCTACACCTTC | CASSSSAGSGYGYTF
TRBJ1-6 | - | - | TRBV5-5 | TGTGCCAGCAGCTTCGGGAATACAGGCGCCTCACCCCTCCACTTT | CASSFGNTGASPLHF
TRBJ1-5 | - | - | TRBV28 | TGTGCCAGCAGTAGAAACAGGGACAATCAGCCCCAGCATTTT | CASSRNRDNQPQHF
TRBJ2-7 | - | - | TRBV7-8 | TGTGCCAGCAGCTCGTTGACGGCCACCTACGAGCAGTACTTC | CASSSLTATYEQYF
TRBJ2-1 | - | once | TRBV19 | TGTGCCAGTAGTATAAGGGATAATGAGCAGTTCTTC | CASSIRDNEQFF
TRBJ2-1 | - | - | TRBV6-5 | TGTGCCAGCAGACGTAACCGGGACACGAGCAATGAGCAGTTCTTC | CASRRNRDTSNEQFF
TRBJ2-7 | - | - | TRBV19 | TGTGCCAGTAGTAATGTAAGGGGCTTGAGCTCCTACGAGCAGTACTTC | CASSNVRGLSSYEQYF
TRBJ1-2 | - | - | TRBV10-3 | TGTGCCGCAAGGGGTGGGTATGGCTACACCTTC | CAARGGYGYTF
TRBJ1-3 | - | few | TRBV19 | TGTGCCAGTAGTAACGGACAGCTTGGAAACACCATATATTTT | CASSNGQLGNTIYF
TRBJ1-3 | - | - | TRBV2 | TGTGCCAGCAGCCAGACTCATCGGGGGGGAAACACCATATATTTT | CASSQTHRGGNTIYF
TRBJ1-1 | TRBD1 | - | TRBV27 | TGTGCCAGCAGTTACCAGGGGGGGACTGAAGCTTTCTTT | CASSYQGGTEAFF
TRBJ2-5 | - | once | TRBV27 | TGTGCCCCTTCGAGAGGGAGGAGGCTGGAGACCCAGTACTTC | CAPSRGRRLETQYF
TRBJ1-2 | - | - | TRBV5-4 | TGTGCCAGCAGCTTGGTAGCCACGGACTGTGGCTACACCTTC | CASSLVATDCGYTF
TRBJ1-5 | - | - | TRBV13 | TGTGCCAGCAGCCAAAGGGGCCCGGATCAGCCCCAGCATTTT | CASSQRGPDQPQHF
TRBJ1-2 | - | - | TRBV2 | TGTGCCAGACAGGGTCTGACTAACTATGGCTACACCTTC | CARQGLTNYGYTF
TRBJ1-2 | TRBD1 | - | TRBV5-1 | TGCGCCAGCAGCCCAAGCGGGACAGAGTATTATGGCTACACCTTC | CASSPSGTEYYGYTF
TRBJ2-1 | - | - | TRBV5-5 | TGTGCCAGCAGCTTGCCCAGGGCATTGGGCAATGAGCAGTTCTTC | CASSLPRALGNEQFF
TRBJ1-1 | - | - | TRBV5-4 | TGTGCCAGCAGCTTGGAAGGGGTACGCTCGGGAACTTTCTTT | CASSLEGVRSGTFF
TRBJ1-2 | TRBD1 | - | TRBV4-1 | TGCGCCAGCAGCCAAGATCTGTCGACAGGGGACTACTATGGCTACACCTTC | CASSQDLSTGDYYGYTF
TRBJ2-7 | TRBD1 | - | TRBV7-2 | TGTGCCAGCAGCCCCGACAGGGGGTCAGACGAGCAGTACTTC | CASSPDRGSDEQYF
TRBJ2-7 | - | - | TRBV29-1 | TGCAGCGTTGCAGAGACTGCCTCCTACGAGCAGTACTTC | CSVAETASYEQYF
TRBJ1-1 | - | - | TRBV5-1 | TGCGCCAGCAGCTCCCCATTAAAGACAGAGAGGACCACTGAAGCTTTCTTT | CASSSPLKTERTTEAFF
TRBJ1-5 | - | - | TRBV6-5 | TGTGCCAGCAGTCCATATAGCAATCAGCCCCAGCATTTT | CASSPYSNQPQHF
TRBJ1-3 | - | - | TRBV2 | TGTGCCAGCAGTGACCAGGGGCGAAACACCATATATTTT | CASSDQGRNTIYF
TRBJ2-2 | TRBD1 | few | TRBV5-6 | TGTGCCAGCAGCTTGCAGGGGGCGCCCGGGGAGCTGTTTTTT | CASSLQGAPGELFF
TRBJ1-1 | - | - | TRBV7-9 | TGTGCCAGCAGCCCCGACAAGACTGAAGCTTTCTTT | CASSPDKTEAFF
TRBJ1-4 | - | - | TRBV2 | TGTGCCAGCAGGATAGGACTTAATGAAAAACTGTTTTTT | CASRIGLNEKLFF
TRBJ1-2 | - | - | TRBV7-2 | TGTGCCAGCAGCTTAGGCTTTAGTTATGGCTACACCTTC | CASSLGFSYGYTF
TRBJ1-2 | - | - | TRBV2 | TGTGCCAGGATGGACAGAGCAAACTATGGCTACACCTTC | CARMDRANYGYTF
TRBJ1-4 | - | - | TRBV6-5 | TGTGCCAGCAGCAAACAGGGTATAAAGGAAAAACTGTTTTTT | CASSKQGIKEKLFF
TRBJ1-1 | - | few | TRBV11-2 | TGTGCCAGCAGCTTTTCGGGCACTGAAGCTTTCTTT | CASSFSGTEAFF
TRBJ1-2 | - | - | TRBV6-7 | TGTGCCAGCAGTTACCCGCGCCCCCAAGACCCCTATGGCTACACCTTC | CASSYPRPQDPYGYTF
TRBJ1-1 | TRBD1 | - | TRBV15 | TGTGCCACCAGCTTTGGGGGGACAGGTTACACTGAAGCTTTCTTT | CATSFGGTGYTEAFF
TRBJ2-1 | - | - | TRBV12-5 | TGTGCTAGTGGTTCGCACACTACAGGGTCTGACCCCTACAATGAGCAGTTCTTC | CASGSHTTGSDPYNEQFF
TRBJ2-3 | - | - | TRBV7-7 | TGTGCTAGCAGCTTAGACACAGCCACAGATACGCAGTATTTT | CASSLDTATDTQYF
TRBJ2-3 | TRBD1 | - | TRBV6-1 | TGTGCCAGCAGTAGTACAGGGGGCACAGATACGCAGTATTTT | CASSSTGGTDTQYF
TRBJ2-7 | - | - | TRBV10-3 | TGTGCCATCGGGGACAAGGCCTACGAGCAGTACTTC | CAIGDKAYEQYF
TRBJ1-2 | TRBD1 | - | TRBV7-2 | TGTGCCAGCAGACAAAATTCCGGGACAGGGGTCTATGGCTACACCTTC | CASRQNSGTGVYGYTF
TRBJ1-2 | - | - | TRBV6-6 | TGTGCCAGCAGCGACAGGAAGGGGTTTGGCTACACCTTC | CASSDRKGFGYTF
TRBJ1-3 | - | - | TRBV6-6 | TGTGCCAGCAGTAGACACCTTCCTTCTGGAAACACCATATATTTT | CASSRHLPSGNTIYF
TRBJ1-3 | - | - | TRBV6-1 | TGTGCCAGCAGTGAAGAACGCGGGCAGGGAATTACTGGAAACACCATATATTTT | CASSEERGQGITGNTIYF
TRBJ1-2 | - | once | TRBV4-1 | TGCGCCAGCAGCCAAGAGGGGGTTGGAGGCTACACCTTC | CASSQEGVGGYTF
TRBJ1-3 | TRBD1 | - | TRBV2 | TGTGCCAGCAGCACAAGACAGGGTACTGGAAACACCATATATTTT | CASSTRQGTGNTIYF
TRBJ1-5 | - | - | TRBV19 | TGTGCCAGTAGTACACCGGTCGCCCTCCAGCCCCAGCATTTT | CASSTPVALQPQHF
TRBJ1-1 | - | - | TRBV18 | TGTGCCAGCTCCCCGGGACCCCAAGGGGACACTGAAGCTTTCTTT | CASSPGPQGDTEAFF
TRBJ1-4 | - | - | TRBV29-1 | TGCAGCGTTGGGTCAACTAATGAAAAACTGTTTTTT | CSVGSTNEKLFF
TRBJ2-1 | - | - | TRBV19 | TGTGCCAGTACTAGGGACTGGAGCTCCTACAATGAGCAGTTCTTC | CASTRDWSSYNEQFF
TRBJ1-6 | - | - | TRBV10-1 | TGCGCCAGCAGTGACCCTACGTCTCCCCTCCACTTT | CASSDPTSPLHF
TRBJ1-5 | TRBD1 | - | TRBV4-1 | TGCGCCAGCAGCCCGATCACAGGGGGCAATCAGCCCCAGCATTTT | CASSPITGGNQPQHF
TRBJ2-5 | - | - | TRBV5-4 | TGTGCCAGCAGCTTGGATTCGGGTTCGCGGGAGACCCAGTACTTC | CASSLDSGSRETQYF
TRBJ2-7 | - | - | TRBV11-2 | TGTGCCAGCAGCTTAGCCTCGACGAGTTACGGGCAGTACTTC | CASSLASTSYGQYF
TRBJ1-5 | - | - | TRBV5-5 | TGTGCCAGCAGCTTGGCCTCAGGAAGGCCCCAGCATTTT | CASSLASGRPQHF